A selection of T cell receptor beta chains follows, all from one sample in a study of blood T cells in healthy people across ages. In TCRdb, the 5' RACE reads were re-called with MiXCR into one record per CDR3 protein. The repertoire holds about 280,000 distinct CDR3 sequences, about 25% seen once, with 29% in the top ten. Source material: blood. Receptors were obtained from an older woman in good health. CDR3s include the opening cysteine and the closing phenylalanine or tryptophan. D genes are given only for firm matches. Clone size appears in some rows only: once, few, many, or a class for an expanded clone.

>-|TRBV7-6|TRBJ2-7|many
TGTGCCAGCAGCTTAGATACTCTCTCCTACGAGCAGTACTTC
CASSLDTLSYEQYF
>-|TRBV29-1|TRBJ1-2|few
TGCAGCGTTGAGAGAGCCGGTGGCTACACCTTC
CSVERAGGYTF
>-|TRBV28|TRBJ2-5|few
TGTGCCAGCAGTTCCCTGGCCGGGGAGGAGCAGTACTTC
CASSSLAGEEQYF
>-|TRBV29-1|TRBJ1-1|many
TGCAGCGTGGGCGACGTCGGAGCTTTCTTT
CSVGDVGAFF
>TRBD1|TRBV10-3|TRBJ2-7|-
TGTGCCATCAGTGACGGACAGGGCTACGAGCAGTACTTC
CAISDGQGYEQYF
>TRBD1|TRBV7-8|TRBJ1-5|many
TGTGCCAGCAGCTTCCGTCGGACAGGGGGCGAGCCCCAGCATTTT
CASSFRRTGGEPQHF
>-|TRBV14|TRBJ1-3|-
TGTGCCAGCAGCCAACAGGGTACCGGAAACACCATATATTTT
CASSQQGTGNTIYF
>TRBD1|TRBV6-5|TRBJ2-5|-
TGTGCCAGCAGTTACACCTACGACAGGGAGGAGACCCAGTACTTC
CASSYTYDREETQYF
>-|TRBV28|TRBJ1-3|-
TGTGCCAGCCGGTCCCCTTACACCATATATTTT
CASRSPYTIYF
>TRBD1|TRBV5-1|TRBJ2-3|-
TGCGCCAGCGCCTTGGACAGGACTAGCACAGATACGCAGTATTTT
CASALDRTSTDTQYF
>-|TRBV20-1|TRBJ2-3|once
TGCAGTGCTAGACACGGGGGCAACACAGATACGCAGTATTTT
CSARHGGNTDTQYF
>TRBD2|TRBV6-2/TRBV6-3|TRBJ2-1|once
TGTGCCAGCAATTACGGGACTAGCGGGAGGGGCTCCTACAATGAGCAGTTCTTC
CASNYGTSGRGSYNEQFF
>-|TRBV18|TRBJ2-7|many
TGTGCCAGCTCCCCCGGGGCCAACTACGAGCAGTACTTC
CASSPGANYEQYF
>-|TRBV24-1|TRBJ1-5|-
TGTGCCACCAGTGACACGATCCGGGGGCAGCCCCAGCATTTT
CATSDTIRGQPQHF
>-|TRBV7-8|TRBJ2-1|few
TGTGCCAGCAGCGTAGAGGGCAACCTGGTTAGTGAGCAGTTCTTC
CASSVEGNLVSEQFF
>TRBD1|TRBV3-1|TRBJ2-5|-
TGTGCCAGCAGCCGAGGGGGCGCGGAGACCCAGTACTTC
CASSRGGAETQYF
>-|TRBV27|TRBJ2-5|-
TGTGCCAGCAGTCACAGGGTTTTGAAGACCCAGTACTTC
CASSHRVLKTQYF
>-|TRBV11-2|TRBJ2-5|-
TGTGCCAGCAGCTTACCCCAGCAGGGAGAGACCCAGTACTTC
CASSLPQQGETQYF
>-|TRBV5-1|TRBJ2-6|-
TGCGCCAGCAGCCAGACAGCCTCTGGGGCCAACGTCCTGACTTTC
CASSQTASGANVLTF
>TRBD1|TRBV5-1|TRBJ1-4|many
TGCGCCAGCAGCTTGGTCACAGGGGCATTAGCTAATGAAAAACTGTTTTTT
CASSLVTGALANEKLFF
>-|TRBV7-6|TRBJ2-5|-
TGTACCAGCAGCAGCTCGGGTATAGAGACCCAGTACTTC
CTSSSSGIETQYF
>-|TRBV3-1|TRBJ2-2|many
TGTGCCAGCAGCCTCCTAGTTAACACCGGGGAGCTGTTTTTT
CASSLLVNTGELFF
>-|TRBV28|TRBJ2-1|-
TGTGCCAGCAAACTACGGGACAATAGGCAGTTCTTC
CASKLRDNRQFF
>TRBD2|TRBV7-2|TRBJ2-7|few
TGTGCCAGCAGCTTAGGAGCGGGAGGGCCCTACGAGCAGTACTTC
CASSLGAGGPYEQYF
>TRBD1|TRBV20-1|TRBJ1-4|-
TGCAGTGCTAGCGGACAGGGAAATGAAAAACTGTTTTTT
CSASGQGNEKLFF
>-|TRBV12-3/TRBV12-4|TRBJ2-5|many
TGTGCCAGCAGTTTGGAGGGAAGGGCCCAAGAGACCCAGTACTTC
CASSLEGRAQETQYF
>-|TRBV7-3|TRBJ2-1|few
TGTGCCAGCAGCATCGTACAGGGTGAGCAGTTCTTC
CASSIVQGEQFF
>-|TRBV28|TRBJ2-1|many
TGTGCCAGCATCCCGGGATCCACGGGCAATGAGCAGTTCTTC
CASIPGSTGNEQFF
>-|TRBV7-2|TRBJ2-5|-
TGTGCCAGCAGCTTAGCCCCAGGGAAAGAGACCCAGTACTTC
CASSLAPGKETQYF